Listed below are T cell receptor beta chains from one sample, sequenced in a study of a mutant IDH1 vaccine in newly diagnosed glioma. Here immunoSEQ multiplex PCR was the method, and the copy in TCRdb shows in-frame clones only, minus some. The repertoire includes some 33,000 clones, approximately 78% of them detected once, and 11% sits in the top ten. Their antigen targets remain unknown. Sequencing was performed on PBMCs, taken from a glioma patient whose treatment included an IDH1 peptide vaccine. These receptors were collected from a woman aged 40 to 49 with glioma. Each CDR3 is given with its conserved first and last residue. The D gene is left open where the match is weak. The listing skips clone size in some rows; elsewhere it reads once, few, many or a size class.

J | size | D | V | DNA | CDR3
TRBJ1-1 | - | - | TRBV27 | TGTGCCAGCAGTTCCAGGGGAGATGGCACTGAAGCTTTCTTT | CASSSRGDGTEAFF
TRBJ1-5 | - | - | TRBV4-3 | TGCGCCAGCAGCCAAGATGGGGGCAGGTATCAGCCCCAGCATTTT | CASSQDGGRYQPQHF
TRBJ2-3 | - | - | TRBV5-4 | TGTGCCAGCAGCTTGGGGGCGAGACCACTCTCTAGCACAGATACGCAGTATTTT | CASSLGARPLSSTDTQYF
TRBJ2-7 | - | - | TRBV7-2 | TGTGCCAGCAGCTTAGGAGGCCCCTGGTACTACGAGCAGTACTTC | CASSLGGPWYYEQYF
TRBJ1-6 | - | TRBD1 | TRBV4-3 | TGCGCCAGCAGCCAAGTGACAGGGATGTATAATTCACCCCTCCACTTT | CASSQVTGMYNSPLHF
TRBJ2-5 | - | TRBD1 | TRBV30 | TGTGCCTGGACCAGACAGGGGTCCGAGACCCAGTACTTC | CAWTRQGSETQYF
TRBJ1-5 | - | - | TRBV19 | TGTGCCAGTAGTATACCGGCCCCATTGAATCCCCCCCAGCATTTT | CASSIPAPLNPPQHF
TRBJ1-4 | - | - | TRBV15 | TGTGCCACCAGCCTTTTAGGCAGATCGGTGGAAAAACTGTTTTTT | CATSLLGRSVEKLFF
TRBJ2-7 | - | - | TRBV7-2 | TGTGCCAGCAGCTTTATGGGGGGCGAGCAGTACTTC | CASSFMGGEQYF
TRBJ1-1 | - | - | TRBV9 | TGTGCCAGCAGCGCTCAGGGGAATTATGAAGCTTTCTTT | CASSAQGNYEAFF
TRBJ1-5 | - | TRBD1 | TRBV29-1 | TGCAGCGTTGGCGACAGGGACCAGCCCCAGCATTTT | CSVGDRDQPQHF
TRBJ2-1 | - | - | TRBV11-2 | TGTGCCAGCAGCTTAGATCGGACAAAGCTCAATGAGCAGTTCTTC | CASSLDRTKLNEQFF
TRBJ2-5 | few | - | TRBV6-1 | TGTGCCAGCGTCACGGCTAGACAAGAGACCCAGTACTTC | CASVTARQETQYF
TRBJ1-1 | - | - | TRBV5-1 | TGCGCCAGCAGCTTGGGACAGATGAACACTGAAGCTTTCTTT | CASSLGQMNTEAFF
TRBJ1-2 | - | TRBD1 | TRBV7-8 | TGTGCCAGCAGCTTAGGACAGGGTTGGCACTATGGCTACACCTTC | CASSLGQGWHYGYTF
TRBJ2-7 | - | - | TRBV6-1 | TGTGCCAGCATCCGGGGAATCTACGAGCAGTACTTC | CASIRGIYEQYF
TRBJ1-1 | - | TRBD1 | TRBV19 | TGTGCCAGTACCGGGACAGGGGGCCGCACTGAAGCTTTCTTT | CASTGTGGRTEAFF
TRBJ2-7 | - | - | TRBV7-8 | TGTGCCAGCAGCTTAGCGGTGAGGGACTACGAGCAGTACTTC | CASSLAVRDYEQYF
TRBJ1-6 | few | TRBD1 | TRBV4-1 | TGCGCCAGCAGCCCATCGGGACAGGGATCCTATAATTCACCCCTCCACTTT | CASSPSGQGSYNSPLHF
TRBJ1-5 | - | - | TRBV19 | TGTGCCAGTACCGCCGGAGGTGGGGGGGCAAGCAATCAGCCCCAGCATTTT | CASTAGGGGASNQPQHF
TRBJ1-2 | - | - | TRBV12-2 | TGTGCAAGTCGCAGGACGGGCCGCTGCAATGGCTACACCTTC | CASRRTGRCNGYTF
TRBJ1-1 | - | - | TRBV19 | TGTGCCAGTAGTATGGGGGTCGCGGCTTTCTTT | CASSMGVAAFF
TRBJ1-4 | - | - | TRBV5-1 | TGCGCCAGCAGCCTAGGAGTCGCAACTAATGAAAAACTGTTTTTT | CASSLGVATNEKLFF
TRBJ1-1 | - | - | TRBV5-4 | TGTGCCAGCAGCTTTGCAGGGGACACTGAAGCTTTCTTT | CASSFAGDTEAFF
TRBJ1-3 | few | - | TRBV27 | TGTGCCAGCAGTTTATCCGGAGGAAACACCATATATTTT | CASSLSGGNTIYF
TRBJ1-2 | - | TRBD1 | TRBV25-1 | TGTGCCAGCAGTGAATCTCGGACAGGGGAGGCCTATGGCTACACCTTC | CASSESRTGEAYGYTF
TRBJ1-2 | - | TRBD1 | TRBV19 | TGTGCCAGTACCCCAGCCCCGGGACAGGGAAACACCTTC | CASTPAPGQGNTF
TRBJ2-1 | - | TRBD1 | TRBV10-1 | TGCGCCAGCAGCCGGGACAGGGTGATGAATGAGCAGTTCTTC | CASSRDRVMNEQFF
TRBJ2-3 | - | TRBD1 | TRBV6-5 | TGTGCCAGCAGTTATTCCGGGACAGGGGGGGATACGCAGTATTTT | CASSYSGTGGDTQYF
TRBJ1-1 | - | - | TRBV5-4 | TGTGCCAGCAACCCGGGTCTCCCGGGGACTGAAGCTTTCTTT | CASNPGLPGTEAFF
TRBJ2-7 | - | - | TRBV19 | TGTGCCAGTAGCGGACACTACGAGCAGTACTTC | CASSGHYEQYF
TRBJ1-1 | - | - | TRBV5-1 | TGCGCCAGCAGCTTAGCTGACGGGGGTGTACACACTGAAGCTTTCTTT | CASSLADGGVHTEAFF
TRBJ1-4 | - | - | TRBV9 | TGTGCCAGCAGCGTAGGCAGGGTTCGTGAAAAACTGTTTTTT | CASSVGRVREKLFF
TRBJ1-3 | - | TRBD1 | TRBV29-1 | TGCAGCGTAGGACAGGGGGAAGGAAACACCATATATTTT | CSVGQGEGNTIYF
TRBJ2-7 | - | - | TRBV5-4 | TGTGCCAGCAGCCCTGACAGACTGAGCTCCTACGAGCAGTACTTC | CASSPDRLSSYEQYF
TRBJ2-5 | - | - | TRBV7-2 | TGTGCCACCCGATTTGGTGGGGAGACCCAGTACTTC | CATRFGGETQYF
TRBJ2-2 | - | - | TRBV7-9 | TGTGCCAGCAGCTTCCCCCAGACCGTCACCGGGGAGCTGTTTTTT | CASSFPQTVTGELFF
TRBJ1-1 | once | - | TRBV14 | TGTGCCAGTCAAAGGGCGAACACTGAAGCTTTCTTT | CASQRANTEAFF
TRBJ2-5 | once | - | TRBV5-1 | TGCGCCAGCAGCTTGGAAGGCGGACAGCAAGAGACCCAGTACTTC | CASSLEGGQQETQYF
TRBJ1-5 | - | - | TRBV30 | TGTGCCTGGAAACCTCAGGGTTCGTTGCGCAATCAGCCCCAGCATTTT | CAWKPQGSLRNQPQHF